This T cell receptor beta chain was recorded in a study of identical twins. Study results and caveats: Fewer insertions characterized abundant cord blood beta clonotypes, whereas memory repertoires showed none. Those out-of-frame alpha sequences shared by twins showed an excess of low generation probability.

In the case of this clonotype: What it binds is unknown.

TCRdb re-called the 5' RACE reads through MiXCR, storing one row per CDR3 protein. The sample holds about 890,000 distinct CDR3 sequences, over 9% seen once. Losses at the gene ends were 1 base for V and 4 bases for J; bases not matched to a gene: 7. The germline gives CDR1 SGHTA, CDR2 FQGTGA. The CDR3 length is 16 residues. Healthy Caucasians, and only they, were the donors. These records were also assigned to another study, of yellow fever vaccine responses in identical twins.

The specimen sequenced was PBMCs. The chain recombines TRBV7-3 with TRBJ2-5; 9 nucleotides line up with TRBD2. The clonotype originates from a woman younger than 35 in good health. CDR3 in DNA: TGTGCCAGCAGCTTAAGGCTAGCGGGGCAGGGAGAGACCCAGTACTTC. As protein: CASSLRLAGQGETQYF.